Listed here are 16 T cell receptor beta chains from one sample, sequenced in a study of T cells in Graves' hyperthyroidism and ophthalmopathy. What was amplified from RNA transcripts were TCR beta CDR3 regions. Primed by the HTBI set, a first-round RT-PCR was run on the TCR CDR3. Each CDR3 protein is one row after TCRdb ran MiXCR on the multiplex PCR reads. The table shows hundreds of thousands of distinct CDR3 sequences, with roughly 13% occurring only once. The sequenced material came from blood. All receptors come from a woman between 25 and 40 years old with Graves' hyperthyroidism that later progressed to Graves' ophthalmopathy.

The sample holds many counts of this clonotype. The V call is TRBV2, the J call TRBJ2-1, with 9 bases that match TRBD1. The CDR3 contains 14 residues. Germline V lookup: CDR1 SNHLY, CDR2 FYNNEI. V was pared by 6 bases and J by 9 bases, with 9 bases of the junction left unmatched. CDR3 sequence: CASSNLGQGTEQFF. The CDR3 DNA reads TGTGCCAGCAGCAACTTGGGACAGGGTACTGAGCAGTTCTTC. The full variable domain, completed using reference TRBV2 and TRBJ2-1, is EPEVTQTPSHQVTQMGQEVILRCVPISNHLYFYWYRQILGQKVEFLVSFYNNEISEKSEIFDDQFSVERPDGSNFTLKIRSTKLEDSAMYFCASSNLGQGTEQFFGPGTRLTVL.

This clonotype was counted at least ten times. This chain uses TRBV3-1 with TRBJ1-1, with 7 bases aligning to TRBD1. CDR1 is LGHDT and CDR2 is YNNKEL in the germline V gene (reference sequence). V lost 6 bases to trimming and J lost 0 bases; unmatched junction nucleotides: 4. The CDR3 runs to 14 residues. The CDR3 is CASRNTGVNTEAFF. The DNA of the CDR3 is TGTGCCAGCAGAAACACAGGGGTGAACACTGAAGCTTTCTTT. The full variable domain, in which reference TRBV3-1 and TRBJ1-1 provide the parts outside the CDR3, is DTAVSQTPKYLVTQMGNDKSIKCEQNLGHDTMYWYKQDSKKFLKIMFSYNNKELIINETVPNRFSPKSPDKAHLNLHINSLELGDSAVYFCASRNTGVNTEAFFGQGTRLTVV.

A note on this clonotype: A much bigger clone sits one base away, suggesting this may be a read error. The rearrangement links TRBV2 to TRBJ1-2, with 7 positions matching TRBD1. V lost 4 bases, J lost 7 bases, and 6 bases stayed unmatched. Germline-derived CDR1 and CDR2 are SNHLY and FYNNEI. This CDR3 has 13 residues. CDR3 in DNA: TGTGCCAGCAGTGGCTGGGACAGCTGTGGCTACACCTTC. Translated, it gives CASSGWDSCGYTF.

This clonotype was seen a single time. This chain uses TRBV12-3 or TRBV12-4 with TRBJ2-7; 7 nucleotides match TRBD1. This CDR3 region has 14 residues. V dropped 5 bases and J dropped 2; count of bases not matched to a gene: 6. This CDR3 reads CASSLRDSPYEQYF. For the CDR3, the DNA is TGTGCCAGCAGTCTCCGGGACAGCCCCTACGAGCAGTACTTC.

This rearrangement joins TRBV20-1 to TRBJ2-2; 9 nucleotides match TRBD2. This CDR3 comprises 15 residues. The V segment lost 5 bases and the J segment 7 bases; nucleotides outside the gene matches: 11. Germline V CDR1 and CDR2: DFQATT, SNEGSKA (reference sequence). The CDR3: CSAPGAGGPDGELFF. DNA for the CDR3: TGCAGTGCTCCCGGGGCGGGAGGGCCGGACGGGGAGCTGTTTTTT.

There are many counts of this clonotype. This sequence joins TRBV30 and TRBJ2-3; 10 bases are a match to TRBD2. Trimming took 1 base from V and 4 from J; bases not matched to a gene: 2. The CDR3 spans 14 residues. Germline loops: CDR1 GTSNPN, CDR2 SVGIG (reference sequence). The CDR3 nucleotides read TGTGCCTGGAGTGGACTAGCGGGCCCAGATACGCAGTATTTT. Residues: CAWSGLAGPDTQYF.

This clonotype was counted many times. The J gene is TRBJ1-3, the V gene TRBV12-3 or TRBV12-4; possibly TRBD1 for D (5 bases). The CDR3 totals 14 residues. Trimming cost V 6 bases and J 3 bases, with 12 bases left between them. CDR3 loop: CASSRRDRGNTIYF. CDR3 DNA: TGTGCCAGCAGCCGCCGGGACCGTGGAAACACCATATATTTT.

This clonotype has a count of ten or more. The J gene is TRBJ2-3, the V gene TRBV12-3 or TRBV12-4, with TRBD2 matching over 14 bases. V shed 5 bases and J 3 bases; nucleotides not matched to a gene: 7. The CDR3 has 17 residues. The CDR3 DNA is TGTGCCAGCAGTGCGGGACTAGCGGGAGCGGGAACAGATACGCAGTATTTT. As protein: CASSAGLAGAGTDTQYF.

As concerns this clonotype: In this CDR3 the conserved last residue, phenylalanine or tryptophan, is missing, so a read error is likely. V gene TRBV5-1 combines with J gene TRBJ2-3; no definite D call. With 0 bases removed from V and 1 base from J, the gap between germline ends came to 3 bases. From germline, CDR1 is SGHRS and CDR2 YFSETQ. The CDR3 sequence is 13 residues long. The CDR3: CASSLEGTDTQYC. The CDR3 DNA reads as TGCGCCAGCAGCTTGGAAGGCACAGATACGCAGTATTGT.

The chain links TRBV6-1 to TRBJ2-7; weak D call: TRBD1 (6 bases). Germline V gives CDR1 MNHNS, CDR2 SASEGT. This CDR3 has 15 residues. V was cut by 6 bases and J by 7 bases, with 22 bases left in between. CDR3 sequence: CASRKSPGQVVEQYF. In nucleotides, the CDR3 is TGTGCCAGCAGGAAGAGTCCGGGACAAGTAGTAGAGCAGTACTTC.

Details on this clonotype: A much more abundant neighbour one base away suggests this may be a read error. The chain employs TRBV15 and TRBJ1-1; D is perhaps TRBD1 (6 bases). Germline lookup yields CDR1 LNHNV and CDR2 YYDKDF (reference sequence). V gave up 7 bases and J gave up 1 base, with 19 bases separating them. This CDR3 spans 16 amino acids. CDR3 loop: CATIEVGGARNTEAFF. DNA for the CDR3: TGTGCCACCATTGAGGTAGGGGGTGCGAGGAACACTGAAGCTTTCTTT.

For this clonotype: At one end the junction does not follow the germline gene, possibly because of a read error. This sequence joins TRBV19 and TRBJ1-1; D is perhaps TRBD1 (5 bases). The CDR3 runs 13 residues. The germline V gene has CDR1 LNHDA and CDR2 SQIVND (reference sequence). The CDR3 reads CTSNGGNWTEAFF. The CDR3 DNA is TGTACCAGTAACGGGGGAAATTGGACTGAAGCTTTCTTT.

The table lists this clonotype with many counts. V and J are TRBV20-1 and TRBJ2-1; D is perhaps TRBD1 or TRBD2 (5 bases each). This CDR3 comprises 13 residues. V was trimmed by 1 base and J by 6 bases, leaving 10 bases between them. Germline CDR1 is DFQATT and CDR2 is SNEGSKA (reference sequence). In DNA, the CDR3 is TGCAGTGCTAGAGGCCCTGGGGGCAATGAGCAGTTCTTC. Protein sequence: CSARGPGGNEQFF.

This clonotype was seen at least ten times. J is TRBJ1-1 and V is TRBV6-1; 8 nucleotides line up with TRBD1. With V trimmed by 5 bases and J by 4 bases, 9 bases remained unmatched. Germline V lookup: CDR1 MNHNS, CDR2 SASEGT. There are 15 residues in the CDR3. The DNA of the CDR3 is TGTGCCAGCAGTTATCCCCAGGGGGCCAGCACTGAAGCTTTCTTT. It specifies CASSYPQGASTEAFF.

This clonotype was seen repeatedly, ten times or more. V usage is TRBV7-2 and J usage is TRBJ1-5; D is ambiguous. The CDR3 runs 15 residues. From germline, CDR1 is SGHTA and CDR2 FQGNSA. V was pared by 4 bases and J by 6 bases, with 16 bases between. The CDR3 bases are TGTGCCAGCAGCTCCTCCAGTGACAATGTTCAGCCCCAGCATTTT. Translation: CASSSSSDNVQPQHF.

This clonotype was seen at least ten times. V usage is TRBV20-1 and J usage is TRBJ2-7; 10 nucleotides agree with TRBD1. Trimming at V came to 5 bases and at J to 3 bases, leaving 7 bases not matched to a gene. CDR3 length equals 14 residues. Per germline, CDR1 DFQATT and CDR2 SNEGSKA (reference sequence). As DNA, the CDR3 is TGCAGTGCTTCCGGGACAGGGGAATACTACGAGCAGTACTTC. It translates to CSASGTGEYYEQYF.